The rows below give T cell receptor beta chains drawn from one sample of a study of PD-1 blockade in classical Hodgkin lymphoma. Here immunoSEQ multiplex PCR was the method, and the copy in TCRdb shows in-frame clones only, minus some. The table includes 37,000 or so clones, 88% detected once. This specimen consisted of peripheral blood mononuclear cells (PBMCs), obtained before the second cycle of nivolumab. These receptor sequences come from a human donor with classical Hodgkin lymphoma. Each CDR3 is given with its conserved first and last residue. The order of the fields is V gene, clone size, J gene, D gene, CDR3 DNA, CDR3 protein. The D gene is left open where the match is weak. Clone size is shown for a subset of rows, as once, few, many or a class of expanded clone.

V: TRBV7-8; size: -; J: TRBJ2-5; D: -; DNA: TGTGCCAGCAGCCTCCTGGGGGGAGGCGAGACCCAGTACTTC; CDR3: CASSLLGGGETQYF
V: TRBV19; size: -; J: TRBJ1-5; D: -; DNA: TGTGCCAGTGTTCAAACGCCATACATTACCCCCCAGCATTTT; CDR3: CASVQTPYITPQHF
V: TRBV2; size: few; J: TRBJ2-2; D: -; DNA: TGTGCCAGCAGGTGGGGCGGGACCGGGGAGCTGTTTTTT; CDR3: CASRWGGTGELFF
V: TRBV7-9; size: -; J: TRBJ2-7; D: -; DNA: TGTGCCAGCAGCCCCCGGGACTTCTACGAGCAGTACTTC; CDR3: CASSPRDFYEQYF
V: TRBV5-1; size: -; J: TRBJ2-3; D: -; DNA: TGCGCCAGCAGGCGCGCCACAGATACGCAGTATTTT; CDR3: CASRRATDTQYF
V: TRBV27; size: -; J: TRBJ1-3; D: -; DNA: TGTGCCAGCAGTCTGCGGGGGGGGTCACCTGGAAACACCATATATTTT; CDR3: CASSLRGGSPGNTIYF
V: TRBV6-6; size: -; J: TRBJ2-3; D: TRBD1; DNA: TGTGCCAGCATCTTTAAACAGGGGAGCGGCACAGATACGCAGTATTTT; CDR3: CASIFKQGSGTDTQYF
V: TRBV19; size: -; J: TRBJ2-6; D: -; DNA: TGTGCCAGTAGTATACCCGTGTACGGGGCCAACGTCCTGACTTTC; CDR3: CASSIPVYGANVLTF
V: TRBV28; size: -; J: TRBJ1-5; D: -; DNA: TGTGCCAGCAGTTTGGTGCTAGAAAGGTTCAATCAGCCCCAGCATTTT; CDR3: CASSLVLERFNQPQHF
V: TRBV12-5; size: -; J: TRBJ2-3; D: -; DNA: TGTGCTAGTGGTTTGGACCATGTCCTTTCGGGCACAGATACGCAGTATTTT; CDR3: CASGLDHVLSGTDTQYF
V: TRBV27; size: -; J: TRBJ2-7; D: -; DNA: TGTGCCAGCAGTTTATTCCCTTCCTTGTACGAGCAGTACTTC; CDR3: CASSLFPSLYEQYF
V: TRBV5-1; size: once; J: TRBJ2-1; D: -; DNA: TGCGCCACCTCCACTGAGCAGTTCTTC; CDR3: CATSTEQFF
V: TRBV19; size: -; J: TRBJ1-1; D: -; DNA: TGTGCCAGTACCCCGCCGTGGTTAGACACTGAAGCTTTCTTT; CDR3: CASTPPWLDTEAFF